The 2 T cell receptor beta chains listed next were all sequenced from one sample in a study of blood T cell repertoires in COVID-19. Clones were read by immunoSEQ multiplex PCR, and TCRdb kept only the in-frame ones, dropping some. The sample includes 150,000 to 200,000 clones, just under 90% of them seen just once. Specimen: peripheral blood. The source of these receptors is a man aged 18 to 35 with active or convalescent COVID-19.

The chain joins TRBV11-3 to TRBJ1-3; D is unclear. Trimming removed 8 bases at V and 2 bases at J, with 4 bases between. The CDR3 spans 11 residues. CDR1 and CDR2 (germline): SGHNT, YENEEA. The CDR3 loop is CASRTGNTIYF. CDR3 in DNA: TGTGCCAGCCGTACTGGAAACACCATATATTTT. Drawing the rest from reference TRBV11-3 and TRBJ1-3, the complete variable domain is EAGVVQSPRYKIIEKKQPVAFWCNPISGHNTLYWYLQNLGQGPELLIRYENEEAVDDSQLPKDRFSAERLKGVDSTLKIQPAELGDSAVYLCASRTGNTIYFGEGSWLTVV.

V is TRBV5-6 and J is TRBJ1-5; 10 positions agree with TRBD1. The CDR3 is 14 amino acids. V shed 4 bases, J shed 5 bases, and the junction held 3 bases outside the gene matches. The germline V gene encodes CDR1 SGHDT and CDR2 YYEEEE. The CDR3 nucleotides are TGTGCCAGCAGCCGAGGGACAGGGGATCAGCCCCAGCATTTT. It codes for CASSRGTGDQPQHF. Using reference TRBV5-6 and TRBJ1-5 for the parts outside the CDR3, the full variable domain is DAGVTQSPTHLIKTRGQQVTLRCSPKSGHDTVSWYQQALGQGPQFIFQYYEEEERQRGNFPDRFSGHQFPNYSSELNVNALLLGDSALYLCASSRGTGDQPQHFGDGTRLSIL.